One and the same sample provided the 11 T cell receptor beta chains below, sequenced in a study of T cells after yellow fever vaccination. Via MiXCR, TCRdb re-called the 5' RACE reads, giving one row per CDR3 protein. The repertoire consists of a few hundred thousand distinct CDR3 sequences, with over 15% occurring once and the leading ten covering 15% to 20%. The sequences come from PBMCs, collected before the yellow fever booster vaccination. These receptors all stem from a man between 18 and 35 years old who received the YFV17D yellow fever vaccine.

The J gene is TRBJ1-1, the V gene TRBV7-2, with a possible D match to TRBD1 (6 bases). The germline V gene encodes CDR1 SGHTA and CDR2 FQGNSA. V lost 5 bases and J 4 bases, leaving 17 bases between the germline ends. The CDR3 spans 15 residues. The DNA for the CDR3 is TGTGCCAGCAGCAGCACGACAGGCTCGGGCACTGAAGCTTTCTTT. Translation: CASSSTTGSGTEAFF. Complete variable domain (other parts from reference TRBV7-2 and TRBJ1-1): GAGVSQSPSNKVTEKGKDVELRCDPISGHTALYWYRQSLGQGLEFLIYFQGNSAPDKSGLPSDRFSAERTGGSVSTLTIQRTQQEDSAVYLCASSSTTGSGTEAFFGQGTRLTVV.

Many counts were recorded for this clonotype. The chain combines TRBV7-6 with TRBJ2-3, with 8 bases identical to TRBD1. Germline-derived CDR1 and CDR2 are SGHVS and FNYEAQ. The trim removed 5 bases at V and 6 bases at J, leaving 7 bases unmatched. The CDR3 spans 14 residues. Here the CDR3 DNA reads TGTGCCAGCAGCCTTGGGACAGGCCCGGATACGCAGTATTTT. Encoded protein: CASSLGTGPDTQYF.

This clonotype has just a few counts. CDR3 nucleotide sequence: TGTGCCAGCAGTGGTGGACCATTCACCGGGGAGCTGTTTTTT. Its translation is CASSGGPFTGELFF. V is TRBV25-1 and J is TRBJ2-2; D call uncertain. Germline CDR1 and CDR2: MGHDK and SYGVNS. CDR3 length: 14 residues. Trimming pared 4 bases from V and 4 bases from J, leaving 10 bases between.

This clonotype was observed at least ten times. The chain is built from TRBV5-1 and TRBJ2-2, with D unresolved. Per the germline V gene, CDR1 is SGHRS and CDR2 is YFSETQ. This CDR3 has 14 residues. V shed 6 bases and J shed 0 bases, with 9 bases lying between them. CDR3 sequence reads: CASMVATNTGELFF. The CDR3 region has the DNA TGCGCCAGCATGGTGGCGACGAACACCGGGGAGCTGTTTTTT.

This rearrangement joins TRBV5-1 to TRBJ2-2; possible D gene TRBD2, 6 bases. Trimming took off 1 base at V and 6 bases at J, with 13 bases between the two ends. Germline CDR1 SGHRS, CDR2 YFSETQ. The CDR3 contains 15 residues. This chain's CDR3 is CASSLMGGSAGELFF. CDR3 nucleotide sequence: TGCGCCAGCAGCTTGATGGGGGGATCCGCCGGGGAGCTGTTTTTT.

The chain joins TRBV18 to TRBJ2-1; 10 positions agree with TRBD1. The CDR3 extends over 15 amino acids. In germline, CDR1 is KGHSH, CDR2 LQKENI. V lost 3 bases, J lost 7 bases, and 6 bases stayed unmatched. CDR3 coding DNA: TGTGCCAGCTCACCGGACAGGGGGGACCGTAATGAGCAGTTCTTC. It codes for CASSPDRGDRNEQFF. The full variable domain, with the rest looked up from reference TRBV18 and TRBJ2-1, is NAGVMQNPRHLVRRRGQEARLRCSPMKGHSHVYWYRQLPEEGLKFMVYLQKENIIDESGMPKERFSAEFPKEGPSILRIQQVVRGDSAAYFCASSPDRGDRNEQFFGPGTRLTVL.

The rearrangement links TRBV6-2 or TRBV6-3 to TRBJ2-2; D perhaps matches TRBD1 (5 bases). This CDR3 comprises 12 residues. Germline values: CDR1 MNHEY, CDR2 SVGEGT. V dropped 8 bases and J dropped 3 bases, with 7 bases sitting between them. The CDR3 DNA is TGTGCCAGCGAAGGGGACACCGGGGAGCTGTTTTTT. It encodes CASEGDTGELFF.

The J gene is TRBJ2-5, the V gene TRBV6-4; D not resolved. The CDR3 spans 12 residues. Trimming cost V 2 bases and J 5 bases, with 6 bases left between them. Germline V gene lookup returns CDR1 MRHNA and CDR2 SNTAGT. This chain's CDR3 is CASSDPAETQYF. Written as DNA, the CDR3 is TGTGCCAGCAGTGACCCAGCCGAGACCCAGTACTTC.

This clonotype has a handful of counts. This chain joins TRBV7-6 and TRBJ2-5; D is ambiguous. V lost 3 bases and J 5 bases, leaving 13 bases between the germline ends. Germline values: CDR1 SGHVS, CDR2 FNYEAQ. The CDR3 has 14 amino acids. This chain's CDR3 is CASSFRSEMETQYF. CDR3 bases: TGTGCCAGCAGCTTCCGGTCGGAGATGGAGACCCAGTACTTC.

This clonotype was recorded a few times. The V call is TRBV5-6, the J call TRBJ2-3; D may match TRBD1 or TRBD2 (6 bases each). Trimming cost V 2 bases and J 0 bases, with 16 bases left between them. This CDR3 has 17 amino acids. Germline CDR1 reads SGHDT; CDR2 reads YYEEEE. The CDR3 DNA follows: TGTGCCAGCAGCTTTAGGAGGGGGGATACTAGCACAGATACGCAGTATTTT. This translates into CASSFRRGDTSTDTQYF.

This clonotype turned up a few times. This rearrangement joins TRBV7-2 to TRBJ1-1; D is possibly TRBD1 (5 bases). Germline CDR1 SGHTA, CDR2 FQGNSA. CDR3 length: 14 amino acids. V lost 8 bases and J 1 base, leaving 14 bases between the germline ends. CDR3 in amino acids: CASATGRPNTEAFF. As DNA, the CDR3 is TGTGCCAGCGCTACGGGACGTCCGAACACTGAAGCTTTCTTT.